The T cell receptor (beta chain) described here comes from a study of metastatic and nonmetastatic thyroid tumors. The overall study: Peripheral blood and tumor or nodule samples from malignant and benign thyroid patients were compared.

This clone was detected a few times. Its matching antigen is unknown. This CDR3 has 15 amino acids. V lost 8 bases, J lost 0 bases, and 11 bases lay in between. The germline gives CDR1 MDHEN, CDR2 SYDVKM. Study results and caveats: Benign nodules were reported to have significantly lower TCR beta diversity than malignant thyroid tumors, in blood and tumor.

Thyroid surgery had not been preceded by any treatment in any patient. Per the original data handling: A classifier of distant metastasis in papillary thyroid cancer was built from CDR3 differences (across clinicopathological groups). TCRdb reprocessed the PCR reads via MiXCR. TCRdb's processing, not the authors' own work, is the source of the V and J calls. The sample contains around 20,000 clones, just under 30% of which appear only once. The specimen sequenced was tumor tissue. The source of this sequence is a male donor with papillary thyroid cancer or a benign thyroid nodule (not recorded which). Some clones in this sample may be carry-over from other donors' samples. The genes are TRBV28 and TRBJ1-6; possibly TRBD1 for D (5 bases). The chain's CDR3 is CASRGGSSYNSPLHF. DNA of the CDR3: TGTGCCAGCCGGGGGGGAAGCTCCTATAATTCACCCCTCCACTTT.